Below, 31 T cell receptor beta chains from the same sample are listed, as sequenced in a study of T cells after yellow fever vaccination. Using its own MiXCR run on the 5' RACE reads, TCRdb lists one record per CDR3 protein. The data hold some 350,000 distinct CDR3 sequences, with approximately 3.9% observed a single time. The specimen was PBMCs, collected 5 days after the yellow fever booster vaccination. These receptor sequences come from a man in his late teens or twenties who received the YFV17D yellow fever vaccine.

This clonotype was seen a few times. The V and J genes are TRBV27 and TRBJ2-3; 9 bases are shared with TRBD2. V lost 2 bases and J lost 2; bases outside the gene matches: 5. This CDR3 has 16 residues. CDR1 MNHEY and CDR2 SMNVEV come from the germline V gene (reference sequence). As DNA, the CDR3 is TGTGCCAGCAGTTTAGAAGCGGGGGGATACACAGATACGCAGTATTTT. This gives the protein CASSLEAGGYTDTQYF.

This chain uses TRBV2 with TRBJ2-7; TRBD1 aligns across 7 bases. Germline-derived CDR1 and CDR2 are SNHLY and FYNNEI. V shed 6 bases, J shed 7 bases, and the junction held 9 bases outside the gene matches. CDR3 size: 13 residues. CDR3 DNA sequence: TGTGCCAGCAGACAGACAGGGTCGCGGGAGCAGTACGTC. It yields the protein CASRQTGSREQYV.

CDR3 region: CASRLVARREGLAISSYEQYV. As DNA, the CDR3 is TGTGCAAGTCGCTTAGTAGCCCGACGGGAGGGTCTTGCCATAAGCTCCTACGAGCAGTACGTC. The chain recombines TRBV12-2 with TRBJ2-7; no DNA check was done on the table's D call, TRBD2. TRBV12-2 represents a pseudogene. CDR3 size: 21 residues.

The CDR3 region has the DNA TGTGCCAGCAGCCCCACTAGCGGCGAGCAGTACTTC. Protein product: CASSPTSGEQYF. The V gene is TRBV7-3, the J gene TRBJ2-7; 8 bases fit TRBD2. Per the germline V gene, CDR1 is SGHTA and CDR2 is FQGTGA. The V gene end was trimmed by 5 bases and the J gene end by 6 bases; junction bases not matched to a gene: 3. The CDR3 runs to 12 residues.

This clonotype turned up a few times. This chain links TRBV5-1 with TRBJ2-5, with D uncertain. Deletions cut 7 bases from V and 2 bases from J, with 21 bases between. The germline V gene has CDR1 SGHRS and CDR2 YFSETQ. The CDR3 runs 16 residues. The chain's CDR3 is CASQRGSGNTQETQYF. Written as DNA, the CDR3 is TGCGCCAGCCAAAGAGGATCTGGTAACACTCAAGAGACCCAGTACTTC.

This clonotype was counted only a few times. The chain joins TRBV5-1 to TRBJ1-1; 7 bases fit TRBD1. Germline V lookup: CDR1 SGHRS, CDR2 YFSETQ. The CDR3 contains 16 residues. V dropped 1 base and J dropped 0; count of bases not matched to a gene: 6. The CDR3 DNA follows: TGCGCCAGCAGCTTGAAAACCGGGACAGTGAACACTGAAGCTTTCTTT. Encoded protein: CASSLKTGTVNTEAFF.

The table lists this clonotype with many counts. The chain carries TRBV6-1 and TRBJ1-1; D is uncertain. The ends were cut back, 6 bases at V and 3 bases at J, with 11 bases in the middle. CDR1 is MNHNS and CDR2 is SASEGT in the germline V gene. CDR3 size: 13 residues. CDR3 DNA: TGTGCCAGCAGCCCTGGGTCTTACACTGAAGCTTTCTTT. Protein sequence: CASSPGSYTEAFF.

This clonotype has a handful of counts. The chain combines TRBV12-3 or TRBV12-4 with TRBJ2-7; 9 positions agree with TRBD2. The CDR3 is 16 amino acids. V lost 5 bases, J lost 3 bases, and 11 bases stayed unmatched. The CDR3 DNA sequence: TGTGCCAGCAGTCCAGCACCGGGACTAGCTTTCTACGAGCAGTACTTC. Protein: CASSPAPGLAFYEQYF.

The chain recombines TRBV4-2 with TRBJ2-3, with TRBD2 identical over 11 bases. The CDR3 runs 16 residues. The germline V gene has CDR1 LGHNA and CDR2 YNFKEQ. V was clipped by 4 bases and J by 4 bases; unmatched bases: 7. CDR3 in amino acids: CASSPLAGGGPDTQYF. The CDR3 bases are TGTGCCAGCAGCCCTCTAGCGGGGGGAGGCCCAGATACGCAGTATTTT.

CDR3 amino acids: CASSLRGAGGVNEQFF. CDR3 bases: TGTGCCAGCAGCTTACGTGGCGCCGGGGGGGTCAATGAGCAGTTCTTC. This chain links TRBV7-2 with TRBJ2-1, with TRBD2 matching 8 bases. Per germline, CDR1 SGHTA and CDR2 FQGNSA. J was trimmed by 6 bases and V by 2 bases; bases with no gene match: 9. The CDR3 is made up of 16 amino acids. The full variable domain, with the rest looked up from reference TRBV7-2 and TRBJ2-1, is GAGVSQSPSNKVTEKGKDVELRCDPISGHTALYWYRQSLGQGLEFLIYFQGNSAPDKSGLPSDRFSAERTGGSVSTLTIQRTQQEDSAVYLCASSLRGAGGVNEQFFGPGTRLTVL.

This clonotype was seen at least ten times. The chain combines TRBV5-1 with TRBJ2-3; D gene uncertain. CDR3 length: 15 amino acids. In germline, CDR1 is SGHRS, CDR2 YFSETQ. Trimming cost V 7 bases and J 2 bases, with 17 bases left between them. The CDR3 nucleotides are TGCGCCAGCCTCGTCGGACGTGGTCCCACAGATACGCAGTATTTT. This codes for CASLVGRGPTDTQYF.

This clonotype was seen a handful of times. The chain uses TRBV7-2 and TRBJ1-1; maybe TRBD1 (6 bases). Germline lookup yields CDR1 SGHTA and CDR2 FQGNSA. V shed 5 bases and J shed 3 bases, with 13 bases lying between them. The CDR3 extends over 14 amino acids. The DNA of the CDR3 is TGTGCCAGCAGCGCCAGGGGTCGGGACACTGAAGCTTTCTTT. It codes for CASSARGRDTEAFF.

V usage is TRBV2 and J usage is TRBJ1-6; tentatively, D is TRBD1 (5 bases). From germline, CDR1 is SNHLY and CDR2 FYNNEI. V was trimmed by 0 bases and J by 9 bases, leaving 9 bases between them. The CDR3 extends over 14 amino acids. CDR3 sequence reads: CASSEAGGGSPLHF. CDR3 nucleotides: TGTGCCAGCAGTGAAGCCGGGGGTGGTTCACCCCTCCACTTT.

CDR3 bases: TGTGCCAGCAGTTTGCGTAGCCAGCGAACAGGCTACACCTTC. Translated, it gives CASSLRSQRTGYTF. The rearrangement uses TRBV12-3 or TRBV12-4 and TRBJ1-2; D unresolved. V shed 3 bases and J shed 8 bases, with 16 bases lying between them. CDR3 length: 14 residues.

This rearrangement joins TRBV3-1 to TRBJ2-1; 11 bases line up with TRBD2. CDR1 LGHDT and CDR2 YNNKEL come from the germline V gene (reference sequence). The CDR3 is made up of 18 amino acids. Trimming removed 1 base from V and 5 bases from J; junction bases left unmatched: 10. The CDR3 here is CASSQALGGTSGDNEQFF. Here the CDR3 DNA reads TGTGCCAGCAGCCAAGCCCTCGGCGGGACTAGCGGAGACAATGAGCAGTTCTTC.

This sequence joins TRBV7-3 and TRBJ2-2; TRBD1 or TRBD2 may be the D gene (5 bases each). The germline CDR1 and CDR2 sequences are SGHTA and FQGTGA. Trimming left V 2 bases short and J 6 bases short, with 10 bases between. The CDR3 extends over 14 amino acids. CDR3 in amino acids: CASSLGTGSGELFF. CDR3 DNA: TGTGCCAGCAGCTTAGGGACGGGATCCGGGGAGCTGTTTTTT.

The chain has TRBV28 and TRBJ1-3; possibly TRBD1 for D (5 bases). CDR3 length: 13 residues. Germline V CDR1 and CDR2: MDHEN, SYDVKM. V was pared by 9 bases and J by 0 bases, with 9 bases between. In DNA, the CDR3 is TGTGCCAGTTTCAGGGTCTCTGGAAACACCATATATTTT. Residues: CASFRVSGNTIYF.

This clonotype was detected many times. The gene calls are TRBV20-1 and TRBJ2-2, with no clear D. CDR1 and CDR2 (germline): DFQATT, SNEGSKA (reference sequence). This CDR3 has 14 residues. Between the trimmed V and J ends, which lost 3 bases and 4 bases, there was a span of 12 bases. CDR3 sequence reads: CSARVDTGTGELFF. As DNA, the CDR3 is TGCAGTGCTAGGGTCGACACCGGCACCGGGGAGCTGTTTTTT.

This clonotype was found a few times. The chain has TRBV7-9 and TRBJ2-7, with a weak D call TRBD1 (5 bases). Germline V gene sequence: CDR1 SEHNR, CDR2 FQNEAQ (reference sequence). This CDR3 has 13 residues. Trimming left V 6 bases short and J 2 bases short, with 11 bases between. CDR3 DNA: TGTGCCAGCAGTCCTGACAGTCCCTACGAGCAGTACTTC. Residues: CASSPDSPYEQYF.

This clonotype was observed at least ten times. V gene TRBV5-5 combines with J gene TRBJ2-7; D is perhaps TRBD1 (5 bases). This CDR3 comprises 13 residues. The germline gives CDR1 SGHKS, CDR2 YYEKEE (reference sequence). Trimming cost V 4 bases and J 5 bases, with 13 bases left between them. Here the CDR3 reads CASSPGLRDEQYV. The CDR3 DNA is TGTGCCAGCAGCCCCGGGCTCAGGGACGAGCAGTACGTC.

The sample holds a few counts of this clonotype. This chain connects TRBV30 to TRBJ2-7; TRBD1 aligns across 9 bases. There are 12 residues in the CDR3. Per germline, CDR1 GTSNPN and CDR2 SVGIG (reference sequence). The V and J ends lost 8 bases and 6 bases, in that order; junction bases with no gene match: 8. The DNA of the CDR3 is TGTGCCGGGGACAGGGAAAGCGGCGAGCAGTACTTC. Protein sequence: CAGDRESGEQYF.

This clonotype was detected a few times. This sequence joins TRBV30 and TRBJ2-1; D is perhaps TRBD2 (5 bases). The CDR3 sequence is 12 residues long. Germline lookup yields CDR1 GTSNPN and CDR2 SVGIG (reference sequence). Trimming removed 4 bases from V and 8 bases from J, with 12 bases in between. The CDR3 DNA reads TGTGCCTGGACCGCCCTAGCTGATGAGCAGTTCTTC. Translation: CAWTALADEQFF.

This clonotype was seen only a few times. The rearrangement uses TRBV5-4 and TRBJ2-3, with unresolved D. Deletions cut 2 bases from V and 6 bases from J, with 4 bases between. The CDR3 totals 11 residues. Germline CDR1 SGHNT, CDR2 YYREEE (reference sequence). CDR3 loop: CASSFQDTQYF. The CDR3 DNA reads TGTGCCAGCAGCTTTCAGGATACGCAGTATTTT.

This clonotype was picked up many times. V gene TRBV27 combines with J gene TRBJ1-1; 8 bases are shared with TRBD1. The CDR3 is made up of 14 amino acids. The J segment lost 0 bases and the V segment lost 5 bases, leaving 2 bases of the junction unmatched. Looked up from germline, CDR1 is MNHEY and CDR2 is SMNVEV (reference sequence). The CDR3 nucleotides read TGTGCCAGCAGTAGACAGGGGTTGAACACTGAAGCTTTCTTT. It encodes CASSRQGLNTEAFF.

In this sample, this clonotype turned up many times. The chain recombines TRBV28 with TRBJ2-3, with 9 bases lining up with TRBD1. The junction had 13 bases not matched to a gene; V was cut back by 8 bases and J by 4 bases. The germline CDR1 and CDR2 sequences are MDHEN and SYDVKM. The CDR3 runs to 16 residues. CDR3 loop: CASLAETGGEADTQYF. The DNA of the CDR3 is TGTGCCAGCTTAGCGGAGACAGGGGGTGAAGCAGATACGCAGTATTTT.

This clonotype was seen at least ten times. The rearrangement joins TRBV20-1 to TRBJ1-2, with D maybe TRBD1 (5 bases). The V end lost 0 bases, the J end lost 4 bases, and 15 bases lay between the germline ends. CDR3 length equals 15 residues. The germline CDR1 and CDR2 sequences are DFQATT and SNEGSKA (reference sequence). The CDR3 DNA follows: TGCAGTGCTAGAGATCGGGGCGAAAGCGGCTATGGCTACACCTTC. Its protein product is CSARDRGESGYGYTF.

This clonotype was recorded many times. J is TRBJ2-6 and V is TRBV27; D uncertain. Trimming took off 5 bases at V and 0 bases at J, with 8 bases between the two ends. This CDR3 region has 15 residues. Germline V gene lookup returns CDR1 MNHEY and CDR2 SMNVEV (reference sequence). DNA for the CDR3: TGTGCCAGCAGTCCCTCAGACTCTGGGGCCAACGTCCTGACTTTC. Translating gives CASSPSDSGANVLTF. The full variable domain, rest sourced from reference TRBV27 and TRBJ2-6, is EAQVTQNPRYLITVTGKKLTVTCSQNMNHEYMSWYRQDPGLGLRQIYYSMNVEVTDKGDVPEGYKVSRKEKRNFPLILESPSPNQTSLYFCASSPSDSGANVLTFGAGSRLTVL.

This chain uses TRBV4-1 with TRBJ2-2; TRBD2 matches 7 bases. The CDR3 runs to 18 residues. The germline CDR1 and CDR2 sequences are MGHRA and YSYEKL. V lost 1 base, J lost 4 bases, and 12 bases stayed unmatched. Here the CDR3 reads CASSQASPGGGTTGELFF. The CDR3 nucleotides read TGCGCCAGCAGCCAAGCGTCTCCCGGCGGGGGAACCACCGGGGAGCTGTTTTTT.

The rearrangement links TRBV12-3 or TRBV12-4 to TRBJ2-3; the D is unclear. The CDR3 has 12 residues. V was clipped by 3 bases and J by 4 bases, with 5 bases between them. CDR3 loop: CASSFVSDTQYF. The CDR3 nucleotides are TGTGCCAGCAGTTTTGTCTCAGATACGCAGTATTTT.

The chain employs TRBV7-2 and TRBJ1-2; a weak D match, TRBD1 (5 bases). Trimming pared 4 bases from V and 6 bases from J, leaving 12 bases between. Germline CDR1 reads SGHTA; CDR2 reads FQGNSA. This CDR3 region has 13 residues. The CDR3 coding sequence is TGTGCCAGCAGCTCCCGGGGGGGGGATGGCTACACCTTC. Translation gives CASSSRGGDGYTF.

This chain joins TRBV7-9 and TRBJ2-2, with 7 nucleotides matching TRBD1. Germline lookup yields CDR1 SEHNR and CDR2 FQNEAQ (reference sequence). The CDR3 sequence is 16 residues long. Trimming cost V 4 bases and J 5 bases; bases outside gene matches: 10. In DNA, the CDR3 is TGTGCCAGCAGCTCCAACAGGGGATCCGAAACCGGGGAGCTGTTTTTT. Translation gives CASSSNRGSETGELFF.